The next 28 T cell receptor beta chains were all read from a single sample in a study of PD-L1 blockade in urothelial cancer. Sequencing used immunoSEQ multiplex PCR; TCRdb keeps in-frame clones, though not all of them. Of about 120,000 clones in the sample, more than 85% were seen once. Time point denoted: peripheral blood 6 weeks after treatment start. Source: PBMCs, taken around atezolizumab (anti-PD-L1) treatment. Receptors were obtained from a man aged 55 to 70 with urothelial cancer.

The chain combines TRBV7-3 with TRBJ2-3; D unclear. V was cut by 4 bases and J by 2 bases, with 7 bases left in between. In germline, CDR1 is SGHTA, CDR2 FQGTGA. The CDR3 length is 13 residues. CDR3 region: CASSYTTTDTQYF. In nucleotides, the CDR3 is TGTGCCAGCAGCTACACAACCACAGATACGCAGTATTTT.

The genes are TRBV4-1 and TRBJ1-1; D is possibly TRBD1 (5 bases). The CDR3 totals 21 residues. Germline V lookup: CDR1 MGHRA, CDR2 YSYEKL. Trimming took 2 bases from V and 3 from J, leaving 31 bases between them. This chain's CDR3 is CASSQKYGNGAGSRLDTEAFF. The DNA of the CDR3 is TGCGCCAGCAGCCAAAAGTACGGTAACGGGGCGGGAAGTCGGTTGGACACTGAAGCTTTCTTT.

This sequence joins TRBV10-3 and TRBJ2-4, with a weak D call TRBD2 (5 bases). Germline loops: CDR1 ENHRY, CDR2 SYGVKD. The CDR3 covers 13 residues. V lost 4 bases to trimming and J lost 8 bases, with 12 bases between them. The CDR3 region has the DNA TGTGCCATCAGTGCCCCGGGGTTAGACATTCAGTACTTC. Translating gives CAISAPGLDIQYF.

The chain has TRBV6-6 and TRBJ2-7; TRBD2 matches at 7 bases. V was pared by 7 bases and J by 3 bases, with 12 bases of the junction left unmatched. In germline, CDR1 is MNHNY, CDR2 SVGAGI (reference sequence). This CDR3 has 15 amino acids. In nucleotides, the CDR3 is TGTGCCAGCACCCCAGAGGCGGGGGTTTTCTACGAGCAGTACTTC. This gives the protein CASTPEAGVFYEQYF.

The rearrangement links TRBV2 to TRBJ2-5; a weak D match, TRBD2 (6 bases). Trimming removed 5 bases from V and 5 bases from J, with 18 bases in between. The length of the CDR3 is 15 residues. Germline V gene data show CDR1 as SNHLY and CDR2 as FYNNEI. This chain's CDR3 is CASSSGTPGVETQYF. The CDR3 DNA reads TGTGCCAGCAGTTCCGGGACTCCGGGTGTGGAGACCCAGTACTTC.

CDR3 sequence (DNA): TGTGCCAGCAGTTTATTTGACGGGCTAGCGGGATGGAATGAGCAGTTCTTC. This gives the protein CASSLFDGLAGWNEQFF. V and J are TRBV28 and TRBJ2-1, with 9 bases identical to TRBD2. V was clipped by 1 base and J by 7 bases; unmatched bases: 11. Germline CDR1 and CDR2: MDHEN and SYDVKM. The CDR3 runs to 17 residues.

In this sample, this clone turned up once. The CDR3 DNA reads TGCGCCAGCAGTGGGGCAGTTAGCTCCTACGAGCAGTACTTC. This codes for CASSGAVSSYEQYF. The V call is TRBV5-1, the J call TRBJ2-7; TRBD1 might be the D (5 bases). The V end was cut by 5 bases, the J end by 0 bases, with 12 bases between. The CDR3 has 14 residues. The germline V gene has CDR1 SGHRS and CDR2 YFSETQ.

J is TRBJ2-1 and V is TRBV14, with D unresolved. This CDR3 is built from 12 residues. Per germline, CDR1 SGHDN and CDR2 FVKESK. V lost 1 base and J lost 8, with 6 bases in between. The CDR3 here is CASSQVLYEQFF. The CDR3, as DNA: TGTGCCAGCAGCCAAGTGTTATATGAGCAGTTCTTC.

CDR3 sequence (DNA): TGCGCCAGCAGCTTGGACAGGGCTTCAGACACCATATATTTT. The encoded protein is CASSLDRASDTIYF. The chain recombines TRBV5-1 with TRBJ1-3; maybe TRBD1 (6 bases). V lost 0 bases and J 8 bases, leaving 12 bases between the germline ends. The germline gives CDR1 SGHRS, CDR2 YFSETQ. The CDR3 has 14 amino acids.

V usage is TRBV18 and J usage is TRBJ2-7; D may be TRBD2 (6 bases). This CDR3 has 12 amino acids. V lost 2 bases, J lost 9 bases, and 11 bases lay in between. CDR1 is KGHSH, CDR2 LQKENI, per germline. Here the CDR3 reads CASSPGTPGQYF. The CDR3 DNA sequence: TGTGCCAGCTCACCAGGGACTCCCGGGCAGTACTTC.

The J gene is TRBJ2-2, the V gene TRBV30; D is uncertain. V was shortened by 4 bases and J by 1 base, with 4 bases between the two germline ends. The CDR3 runs to 12 residues. In germline, CDR1 is GTSNPN, CDR2 SVGIG (reference sequence). CDR3 sequence: CAWTMNTGELFF. The CDR3, as DNA: TGTGCCTGGACCATGAACACCGGGGAGCTGTTTTTT.

The chain is built from TRBV30 and TRBJ2-5, with 13 bases lining up with TRBD2. The V gene end was trimmed by 5 bases and the J gene end by 5 bases; junction bases not matched to a gene: 11. The CDR3 is made up of 16 amino acids. Per germline, CDR1 GTSNPN and CDR2 SVGIG (reference sequence). The CDR3 nucleotides are TGTGCCTGGGGAAGAGGGACTAGCGGGATACGGGAGACCCAGTACTTC. It translates to CAWGRGTSGIRETQYF.

The V gene is TRBV5-1, the J gene TRBJ2-7, with D possibly matching TRBD1 (5 bases). V lost 4 bases, J lost 6 bases, and 11 bases lay in between. This CDR3 spans 12 amino acids. CDR1 is SGHRS and CDR2 is YFSETQ in the germline V gene. This CDR3 reads CASSNQGFEQYF. As DNA, the CDR3 is TGCGCCAGCAGCAATCAGGGTTTCGAGCAGTACTTC.

The chain recombines TRBV5-1 with TRBJ2-2; the D is unclear. The ends were cut back, 1 base at V and 8 bases at J, with 9 bases in the middle. The germline gives CDR1 SGHRS, CDR2 YFSETQ. The CDR3 runs to 13 residues. The CDR3 here is CASSLSPTGELFF. As DNA, the CDR3 is TGCGCCAGCAGCTTGTCACCGACTGGGGAGCTGTTTTTT.

This clone was seen just once. CDR3 sequence reads: CAISGGGETQYF. The CDR3 region has the DNA TGTGCCATCAGCGGGGGGGGAGAGACCCAGTACTTC. The chain couples TRBV10-3 to TRBJ2-5; 8 positions agree with TRBD2. The CDR3 is made up of 12 amino acids. The V gene's germline CDR1 is ENHRY and CDR2 SYGVKD. Trimming cost V 6 bases and J 4 bases; bases outside gene matches: 1.

This chain joins TRBV5-1 and TRBJ2-7, with TRBD1 matching over 8 bases. V shed 4 bases and J 5 bases; nucleotides not matched to a gene: 8. The CDR3 is made up of 14 amino acids. The germline gives CDR1 SGHRS, CDR2 YFSETQ. The DNA for the CDR3 is TGCGCCAGCAGCACCGACAGGGGCGGAGACGAGCAGTACTTC. It yields the protein CASSTDRGGDEQYF.

This rearrangement joins TRBV19 to TRBJ1-3; 7 nucleotides align to TRBD1. Germline V lookup: CDR1 LNHDA, CDR2 SQIVND (reference sequence). The CDR3 spans 14 residues. V was pared by 6 bases and J by 4 bases, with 6 bases of the junction left unmatched. The CDR3 DNA sequence: TGTGCCAGTAGGGCGACAGGGTCCGGAAACACCATATATTTT. Its translation: CASRATGSGNTIYF.

The chain links TRBV30 to TRBJ2-3, with TRBD2 identical over 7 bases. CDR1 is GTSNPN and CDR2 is SVGIG in the germline V gene (reference sequence). This CDR3 has 15 amino acids. V trimming: 0 bases; J trimming: 4 bases; junction bases outside the gene matches: 7. CDR3 sequence (DNA): TGTGCCTGGAGTGTGGGCGGGGGAGGTTCAGATACGCAGTATTTT. The encoded protein is CAWSVGGGGSDTQYF.

The J gene is TRBJ2-1, the V gene TRBV28; TRBD2 matches 8 bases. The J segment lost 6 bases and the V segment lost 10 bases, leaving 5 bases of the junction unmatched. The CDR3 runs 12 residues. Germline loops: CDR1 MDHEN, CDR2 SYDVKM. As DNA, the CDR3 is TGTGCCACCAGACTAGCGCGCAATGAGCAGTTCTTC. Protein product: CATRLARNEQFF.

The chain is built from TRBV7-2 and TRBJ2-3, with TRBD2 matching 12 bases. Germline CDR1 SGHTA, CDR2 FQGNSA. The CDR3 totals 18 residues. J was trimmed by 6 bases and V by 2 bases; bases with no gene match: 12. In DNA, the CDR3 is TGTGCCAGCAGCTTACTACTTCTAGCGGGGGGGAGAGGGGATACGCAGTATTTT. The encoded protein is CASSLLLLAGGRGDTQYF.

This clone came up once. V and J are TRBV5-4 and TRBJ2-7; 8 bases are a match to TRBD2. Germline CDR1 is SGHNT and CDR2 is YYREEE (reference sequence). The CDR3 covers 15 residues. The junction had 10 bases not matched to a gene; V was cut back by 6 bases and J by 2 bases. The CDR3 sequence is CASTDRGGAPYEQYF. CDR3 bases: TGTGCCAGCACCGACCGGGGGGGGGCCCCCTACGAGCAGTACTTC.

The chain couples TRBV6-1 to TRBJ1-5; D gene uncertain. The CDR3 extends over 15 amino acids. Germline CDR1 reads MNHNS; CDR2 reads SASEGT. Trimming took off 3 bases at V and 5 bases at J, with 14 bases between the two ends. The CDR3 nucleotides are TGTGCCAGCAGTGATGATTATGTGGCTTATCAGCCCCAGCATTTT. Its protein is CASSDDYVAYQPQHF.

V usage is TRBV5-4 and J usage is TRBJ2-4; 11 bases are a match to TRBD2. Germline V gene data show CDR1 as SGHNT and CDR2 as YYREEE (reference sequence). V gave up 2 bases and J gave up 0 bases; unmatched junction bases: 4. The CDR3 loop spans 17 amino acids. The CDR3 loop reads CASSFLAGGSAKNIQYF. The DNA of the CDR3 is TGTGCCAGCAGCTTTCTAGCGGGGGGCTCAGCCAAAAACATTCAGTACTTC.

The chain couples TRBV28 to TRBJ2-7; 11 bases align to TRBD2. This CDR3 is built from 16 residues. CDR1 and CDR2 from the germline V gene are MDHEN and SYDVKM. V dropped 5 bases and J dropped 4; count of bases not matched to a gene: 10. The CDR3 coding sequence is TGTGCCAGCAGTATTCTAGCGGGGGGTGGGGGGTACGAGCAGTACTTC. Its protein product is CASSILAGGGGYEQYF.

This chain connects TRBV29-1 to TRBJ2-7, with TRBD2 matching over 9 bases. This CDR3 region has 16 residues. Germline trimming cut 0 bases from V and 1 base from J; bases unmatched to any gene: 7. Germline assignment: CDR1 SQVTM and CDR2 ANQGSEA. CDR3 sequence reads: CSVEDPVTSGSYEQYF. The CDR3 DNA is TGCAGCGTTGAAGATCCGGTGACTAGCGGTTCCTACGAGCAGTACTTC.

This chain uses TRBV19 with TRBJ1-1, with D unresolved. From germline, CDR1 is LNHDA and CDR2 SQIVND (reference sequence). The CDR3 totals 13 residues. Trimming shortened V by 4 bases and J by 0 bases, and 6 bases separated the two germline ends. The CDR3 is CASSNNLNTEAFF. The CDR3 DNA reads TGTGCCAGTAGTAACAACCTGAACACTGAAGCTTTCTTT.

On this clone itself: Within the sample, other DNA sequences also encode this same CDR3. CDR3 amino acids: CASSLTSGSTDTQYF. CDR3 nucleotide sequence: TGCGCCAGCAGCTTGACTAGCGGGAGCACAGATACGCAGTATTTT. The chain recombines TRBV5-1 with TRBJ2-3; 9 bases line up with TRBD2. In germline, CDR1 is SGHRS, CDR2 YFSETQ. V trimming: 1 base; J trimming: 0 bases; junction bases outside the gene matches: 0. The CDR3 is 15 amino acids.

J is TRBJ1-3 and V is TRBV7-8; D possibly corresponds to TRBD1 (6 bases). The length of the CDR3 is 13 residues. V was pared by 7 bases and J by 4 bases, with 11 bases between. The germline V gene encodes CDR1 SGHVS and CDR2 FQNEAQ. This CDR3 reads CASTPGTGNTIYF. The CDR3 region has the DNA TGTGCCAGCACCCCCGGGACAGGAAACACCATATATTTT.